The entry below gives a single TCR beta chain sequence along with its context. The antigen is undetermined. Generated by immunoSEQ multiplex PCR, the TCRdb table keeps only in-frame clones and is missing some. The sample has tens of thousands of clones, 93% seen once; the top ten hold 0.46%. Thawed PBMCs were FACS-sorted into unstimulated CD4+CD25+CD127- regulatory T cells, CD4+CD25- non-regulatory cells, CD4 and CD8 cells. The CDR3 length is 12 residues. The germline CDR1 and CDR2 sequences are SGHRS and YFSETQ. Trimming took off 4 bases at V and 9 bases at J, with 13 bases between the two ends. This entry belongs to a study of Tregs in tolerant kidney transplant recipients. Points from the study as a whole: Validation in larger populations is needed because few patients were studied.

The sequence was collected from a human donor who received a combined kidney and bone marrow transplant. Sequencing used CD4+ T cells from blood, obtained before the transplant. V and J are TRBV5-1 and TRBJ1-1, with D perhaps TRBD1 (6 bases). The CDR3 region is CASSEGQKKAFF. The CDR3 nucleotides are TGCGCCAGCAGCGAAGGACAGAAAAAAGCTTTCTTT.